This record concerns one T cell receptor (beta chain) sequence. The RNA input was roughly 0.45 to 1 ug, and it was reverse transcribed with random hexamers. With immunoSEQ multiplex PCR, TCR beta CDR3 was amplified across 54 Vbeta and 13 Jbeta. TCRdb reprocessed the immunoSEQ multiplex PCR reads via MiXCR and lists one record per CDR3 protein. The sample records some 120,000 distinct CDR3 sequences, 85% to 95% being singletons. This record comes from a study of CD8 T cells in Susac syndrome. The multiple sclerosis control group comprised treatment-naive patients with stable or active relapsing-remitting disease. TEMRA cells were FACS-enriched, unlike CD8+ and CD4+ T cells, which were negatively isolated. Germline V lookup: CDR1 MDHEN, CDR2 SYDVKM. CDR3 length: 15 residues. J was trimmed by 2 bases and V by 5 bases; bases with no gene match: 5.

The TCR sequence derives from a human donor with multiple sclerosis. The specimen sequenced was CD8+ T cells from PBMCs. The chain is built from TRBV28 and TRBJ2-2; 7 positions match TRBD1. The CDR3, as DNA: TGTGCCAGCAGTAAGACAGGGATTAACACCGGGGAGCTGTTTTTT. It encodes CASSKTGINTGELFF.